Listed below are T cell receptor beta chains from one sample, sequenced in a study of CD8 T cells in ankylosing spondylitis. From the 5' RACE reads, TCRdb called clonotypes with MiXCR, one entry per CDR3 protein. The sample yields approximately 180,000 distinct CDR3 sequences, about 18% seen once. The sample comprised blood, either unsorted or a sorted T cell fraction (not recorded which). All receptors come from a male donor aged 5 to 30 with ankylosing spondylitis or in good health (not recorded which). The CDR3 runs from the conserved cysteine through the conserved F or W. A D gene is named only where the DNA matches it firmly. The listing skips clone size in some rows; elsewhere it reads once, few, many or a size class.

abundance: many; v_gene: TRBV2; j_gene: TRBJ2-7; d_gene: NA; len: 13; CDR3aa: CASSESDGYEQYF; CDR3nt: TGTGCCAGCAGTGAATCCGATGGCTACGAGCAGTACTTC
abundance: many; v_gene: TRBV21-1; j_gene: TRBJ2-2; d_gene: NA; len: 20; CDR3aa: CASSKATTSIQGENTGELFF; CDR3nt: TGTGCCAGCAGCAAAGCGACAACTTCAATACAGGGGGAGAACACCGGGGAGCTGTTTTTT
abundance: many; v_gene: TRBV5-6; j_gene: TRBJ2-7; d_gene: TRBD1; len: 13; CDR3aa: CASSTGTAYEQYF; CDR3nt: TGTGCCAGCAGCACCGGGACAGCCTACGAGCAGTACTTC
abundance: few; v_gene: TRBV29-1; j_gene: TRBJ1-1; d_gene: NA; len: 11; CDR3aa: CSVALNTEAFF; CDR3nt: TGCAGCGTTGCTCTGAACACTGAAGCTTTCTTT
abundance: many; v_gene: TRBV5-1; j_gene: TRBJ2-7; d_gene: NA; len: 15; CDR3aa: CASSLDVTSSYEQYF; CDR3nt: TGCGCCAGCAGCTTAGACGTAACTAGCTCCTACGAGCAGTACTTC
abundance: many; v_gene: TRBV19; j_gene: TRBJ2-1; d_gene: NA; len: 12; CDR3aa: CASKTPFNEQFF; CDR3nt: TGTGCCAGTAAGACACCTTTCAATGAGCAGTTCTTC
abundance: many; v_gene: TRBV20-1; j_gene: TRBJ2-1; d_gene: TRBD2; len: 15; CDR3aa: CSAERSGSSFSEQFF; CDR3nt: TGCAGTGCGGAACGAAGCGGGAGTTCGTTTTCTGAGCAGTTCTTC
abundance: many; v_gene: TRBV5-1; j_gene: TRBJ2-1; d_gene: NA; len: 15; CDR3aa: CASRADRTSYNEQFF; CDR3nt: TGCGCCAGCCGGGCGGATAGAACCTCCTACAATGAGCAGTTCTTC
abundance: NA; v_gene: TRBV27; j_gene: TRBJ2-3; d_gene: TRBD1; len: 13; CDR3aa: CASSLSGQGTQYF; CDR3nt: TGTGCCAGCAGTTTATCGGGACAGGGTACGCAGTATTTT
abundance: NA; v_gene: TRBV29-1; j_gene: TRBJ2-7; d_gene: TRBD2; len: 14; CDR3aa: CSVGLAGERYEQYF; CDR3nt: TGCAGCGTTGGACTAGCGGGAGAAAGGTACGAGCAGTACTTC
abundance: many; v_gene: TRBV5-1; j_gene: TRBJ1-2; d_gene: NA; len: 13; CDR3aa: CASSLGALLGYTF; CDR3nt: TGCGCCAGCAGCTTGGGGGCCTTATTAGGCTACACCTTC
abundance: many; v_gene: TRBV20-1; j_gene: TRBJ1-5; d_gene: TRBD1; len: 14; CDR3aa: CSATWTGNNQPQHF; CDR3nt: TGCAGTGCTACTTGGACAGGGAACAATCAGCCCCAGCATTTT
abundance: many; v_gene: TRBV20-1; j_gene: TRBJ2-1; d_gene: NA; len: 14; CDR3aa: CSARVSGLYNEQFF; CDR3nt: TGCAGTGCTAGGGTCAGCGGATTATACAATGAGCAGTTCTTC
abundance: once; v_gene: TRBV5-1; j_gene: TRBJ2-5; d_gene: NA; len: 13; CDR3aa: CASSLGSGATQYF; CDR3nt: TGCGCCAGCAGCCTGGGGTCCGGTGCGACCCAGTACTTC
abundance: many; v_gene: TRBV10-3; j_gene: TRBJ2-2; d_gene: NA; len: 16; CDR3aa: CAISESGRENTGELFF; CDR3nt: TGTGCCATCAGTGAGTCGGGGCGGGAGAACACCGGGGAGCTGTTTTTT
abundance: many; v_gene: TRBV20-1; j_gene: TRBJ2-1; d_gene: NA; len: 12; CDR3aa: CSASSGHNEQFF; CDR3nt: TGCAGTGCTAGCTCCGGACACAATGAGCAGTTCTTC
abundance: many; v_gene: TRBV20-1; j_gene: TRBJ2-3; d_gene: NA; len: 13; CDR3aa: CSARAGVADTQYF; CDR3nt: TGCAGTGCTAGGGCTGGAGTCGCAGATACGCAGTATTTT
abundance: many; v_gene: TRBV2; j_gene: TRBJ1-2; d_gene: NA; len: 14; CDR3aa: CASSEAGQFYGYTF; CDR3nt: TGTGCCAGCAGTGAAGCGGGGCAGTTCTATGGCTACACCTTC
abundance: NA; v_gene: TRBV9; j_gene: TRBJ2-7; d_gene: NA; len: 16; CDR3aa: CASSVSWGASGYEQYF; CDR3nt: TGTGCCAGCAGCGTATCTTGGGGGGCTTCCGGTTACGAGCAGTACTTC
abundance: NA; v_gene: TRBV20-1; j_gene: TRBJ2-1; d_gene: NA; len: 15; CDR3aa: CSARGALAAYNEQFF; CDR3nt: TGCAGTGCTAGAGGGGCGTTGGCGGCGTACAATGAGCAGTTCTTC
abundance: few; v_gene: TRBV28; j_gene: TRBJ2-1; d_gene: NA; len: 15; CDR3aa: CASSLFSGGHNEQFF; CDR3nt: TGTGCCAGCAGTTTATTTTCCGGAGGGCACAATGAGCAGTTCTTC
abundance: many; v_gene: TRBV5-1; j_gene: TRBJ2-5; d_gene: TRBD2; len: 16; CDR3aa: CASSLVGTTGGATQYF; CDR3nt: TGCGCCAGCAGCTTGGTGGGGACTACGGGGGGAGCGACCCAGTACTTC
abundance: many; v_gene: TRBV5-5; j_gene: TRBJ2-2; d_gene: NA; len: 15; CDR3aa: CASSLIWVETGELFF; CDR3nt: TGTGCCAGCAGCTTGATCTGGGTGGAGACCGGGGAGCTGTTTTTT
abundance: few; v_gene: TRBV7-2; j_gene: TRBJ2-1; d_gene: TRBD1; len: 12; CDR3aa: CASSLDRGQEFF; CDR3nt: TGTGCCAGCAGCCTTGACAGGGGGCAAGAGTTCTTC
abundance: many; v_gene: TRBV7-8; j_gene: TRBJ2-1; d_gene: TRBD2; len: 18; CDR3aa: CASSPRGRASGTYNEQFF; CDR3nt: TGTGCCAGCAGCCCTAGGGGACGTGCTAGCGGAACCTACAATGAGCAGTTCTTC
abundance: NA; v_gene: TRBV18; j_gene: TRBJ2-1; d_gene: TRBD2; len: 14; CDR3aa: CASSLAGVRNEQFF; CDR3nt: TGTGCCAGCTCTCTAGCGGGAGTGCGCAATGAGCAGTTCTTC
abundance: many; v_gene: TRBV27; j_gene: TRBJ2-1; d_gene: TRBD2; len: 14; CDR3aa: CASSLRPAGDEQFF; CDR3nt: TGTGCCAGCAGTTTAAGGCCAGCGGGAGACGAGCAGTTCTTC
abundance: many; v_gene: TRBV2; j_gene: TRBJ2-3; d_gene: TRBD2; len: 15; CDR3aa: CASSEVAGLTDTQYF; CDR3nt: TGTGCCAGCAGTGAAGTAGCGGGACTCACAGATACGCAGTATTTT
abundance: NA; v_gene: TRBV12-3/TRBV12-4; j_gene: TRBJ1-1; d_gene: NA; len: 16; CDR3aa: CASSPPGKGLNTEAFF; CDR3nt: TGTGCCAGCAGCCCCCCTGGGAAGGGGTTGAACACTGAAGCTTTCTTT
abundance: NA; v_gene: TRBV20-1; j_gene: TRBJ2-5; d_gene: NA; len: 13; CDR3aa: CSANKAGYETQYF; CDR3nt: TGCAGTGCTAACAAAGCGGGTTACGAGACCCAGTACTTC
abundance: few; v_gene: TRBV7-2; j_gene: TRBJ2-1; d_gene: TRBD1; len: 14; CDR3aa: CASSVGQLPNEQFF; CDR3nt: TGTGCCAGCAGCGTGGGACAGTTACCGAATGAGCAGTTCTTC
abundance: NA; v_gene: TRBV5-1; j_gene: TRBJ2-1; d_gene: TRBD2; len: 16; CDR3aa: CASSLFRSGAYNEQFF; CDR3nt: TGCGCCAGCAGCTTGTTCCGGAGCGGGGCCTACAATGAGCAGTTCTTC
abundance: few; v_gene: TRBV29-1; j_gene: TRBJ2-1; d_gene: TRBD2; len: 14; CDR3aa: CSVEGLALNNEQFF; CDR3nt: TGCAGTGTCGAGGGACTAGCGTTAAACAATGAGCAGTTCTTC
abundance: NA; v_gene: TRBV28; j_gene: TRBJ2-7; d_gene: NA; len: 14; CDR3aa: CASSRPGGSYEQYF; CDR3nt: TGTGCCAGCAGCAGACCAGGGGGGAGCTACGAGCAGTACTTC
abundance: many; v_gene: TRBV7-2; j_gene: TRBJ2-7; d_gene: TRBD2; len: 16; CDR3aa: CASSLRWGLVNYEQYF; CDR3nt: TGTGCCAGCAGCTTAAGGTGGGGACTAGTGAACTACGAGCAGTACTTC
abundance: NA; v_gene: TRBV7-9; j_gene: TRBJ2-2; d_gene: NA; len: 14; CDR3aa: CASKGLGYSGELFF; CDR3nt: TGTGCCAGCAAGGGACTCGGGTACAGCGGGGAGCTGTTTTTT
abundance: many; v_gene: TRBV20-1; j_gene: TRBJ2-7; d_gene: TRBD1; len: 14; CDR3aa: CSASPTGGSYEQYF; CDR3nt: TGCAGTGCTTCGCCCACAGGGGGCTCCTACGAGCAGTACTTC
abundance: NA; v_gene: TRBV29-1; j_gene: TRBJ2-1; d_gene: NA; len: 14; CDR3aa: CSVEKTRGTNEQFF; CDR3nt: TGCAGCGTAGAGAAAACTAGGGGAACCAATGAGCAGTTCTTC
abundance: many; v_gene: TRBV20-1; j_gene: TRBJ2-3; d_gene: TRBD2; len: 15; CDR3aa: CSARVAGVLTDTQYF; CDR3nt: TGCAGTGCTAGGGTAGCGGGAGTTCTCACAGATACGCAGTATTTT
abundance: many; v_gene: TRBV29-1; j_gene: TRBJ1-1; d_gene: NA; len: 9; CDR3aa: CSAGLEAFF; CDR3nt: TGCAGCGCAGGACTTGAAGCTTTCTTT
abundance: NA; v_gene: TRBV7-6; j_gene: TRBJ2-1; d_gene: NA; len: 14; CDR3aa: CASSADGWNNEQFF; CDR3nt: TGTGCCAGCAGCGCCGATGGTTGGAACAATGAGCAGTTCTTC
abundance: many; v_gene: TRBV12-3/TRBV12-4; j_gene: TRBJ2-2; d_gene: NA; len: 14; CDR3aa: CASSLSLETGELFF; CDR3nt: TGTGCCAGCAGTCTCAGCTTGGAGACCGGGGAGCTGTTTTTT
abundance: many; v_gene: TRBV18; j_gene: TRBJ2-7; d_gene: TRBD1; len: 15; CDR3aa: CASSPRQGSTYEQYF; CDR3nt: TGTGCCAGCTCACCAAGACAGGGGTCGACCTACGAGCAGTACTTC
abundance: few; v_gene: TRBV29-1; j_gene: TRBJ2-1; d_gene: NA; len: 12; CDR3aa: CSANVGTHEQFF; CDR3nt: TGCAGCGCCAACGTCGGGACTCATGAGCAGTTCTTC
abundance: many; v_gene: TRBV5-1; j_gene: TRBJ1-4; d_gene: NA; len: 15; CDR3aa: CASSANGHPNEKLFF; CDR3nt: TGCGCCAGCAGCGCCAATGGACACCCTAATGAAAAACTGTTTTTT
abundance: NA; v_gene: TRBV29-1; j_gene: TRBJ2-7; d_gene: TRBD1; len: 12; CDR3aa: CSVGQGVDEQYF; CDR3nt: TGCAGCGTTGGACAGGGGGTAGACGAGCAGTACTTC
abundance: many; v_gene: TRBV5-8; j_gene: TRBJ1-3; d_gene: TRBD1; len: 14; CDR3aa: CASSRDRVGNTIYF; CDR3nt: TGTGCCAGCAGCCGTGACAGGGTTGGAAACACCATATATTTT
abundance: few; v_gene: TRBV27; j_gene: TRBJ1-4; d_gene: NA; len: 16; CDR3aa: CASKGLQAGVHEKLFF; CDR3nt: TGTGCCAGCAAGGGGCTACAGGCGGGGGTTCATGAAAAACTGTTTTTT
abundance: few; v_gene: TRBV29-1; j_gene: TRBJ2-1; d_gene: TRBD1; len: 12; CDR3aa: CSVEVSGTGGIF; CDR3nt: TGCAGCGTTGAAGTCTCCGGGACAGGGGGGATCTTC
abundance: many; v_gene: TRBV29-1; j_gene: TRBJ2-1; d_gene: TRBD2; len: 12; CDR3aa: CSASGGRFEQFF; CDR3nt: TGCAGCGCCTCTGGCGGGAGGTTTGAGCAGTTCTTC
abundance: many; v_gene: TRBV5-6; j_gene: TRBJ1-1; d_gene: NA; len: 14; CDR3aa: CASSYGDGHAEAFF; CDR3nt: TGTGCCAGCAGTTATGGGGACGGCCACGCTGAAGCTTTCTTT
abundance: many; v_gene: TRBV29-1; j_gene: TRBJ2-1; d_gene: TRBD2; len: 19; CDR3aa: CSVREPGLAGGPSYNEQFF; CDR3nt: TGCAGCGTCAGAGAGCCGGGACTAGCGGGAGGGCCCTCCTACAATGAGCAGTTCTTC
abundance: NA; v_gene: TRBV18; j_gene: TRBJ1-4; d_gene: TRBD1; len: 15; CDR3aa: CASSLQGQGGEKLFF; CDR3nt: TGTGCCAGCTCACTTCAGGGACAGGGTGGCGAAAAACTGTTTTTT
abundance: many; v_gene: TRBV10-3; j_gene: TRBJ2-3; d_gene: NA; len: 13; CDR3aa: CAIRIDGTDTQYF; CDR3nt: TGTGCCATCAGGATAGACGGCACAGATACGCAGTATTTT
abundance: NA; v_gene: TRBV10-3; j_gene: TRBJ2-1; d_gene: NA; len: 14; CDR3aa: CAISEGANYNEQFF; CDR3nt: TGTGCCATCAGTGAGGGGGCCAACTACAATGAGCAGTTCTTC
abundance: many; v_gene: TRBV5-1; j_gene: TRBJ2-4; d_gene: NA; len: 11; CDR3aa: CASRSQNIQYF; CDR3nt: TGCGCCAGCAGGTCCCAAAACATTCAGTACTTC
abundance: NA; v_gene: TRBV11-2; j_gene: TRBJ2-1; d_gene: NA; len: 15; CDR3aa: CASSLDPRGSWEQFF; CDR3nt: TGTGCCAGCAGCTTAGACCCCAGGGGTTCTTGGGAGCAGTTCTTC